The 16 T cell receptor beta chains given below trace back to one sample, sequenced in a study of shared clonotypes between healthy human individuals. Assay: immunoSEQ multiplex PCR; the TCRdb copy retains only in-frame clones and omits some. The sample contains around 600,000 clones, 85% to 95% of which appear only once. CD8 cells classed as naive were CD45RO-negative and positively selected for CCR7, excluding terminally differentiated effector memory CD45RA+ cells. The sample taken for sequencing was naive CD8+ T cells sorted from blood. The receptors were sampled from a woman in her 30s in good health.

The chain couples TRBV27 to TRBJ2-7, with 7 bases aligning to TRBD2. The germline CDR1 and CDR2 sequences are MNHEY and SMNVEV (reference sequence). J gave up 0 bases and V 2 bases, and 4 bases lay outside the gene matches. The CDR3 length is 15 residues. The CDR3: CASSLAGASSYEQYF. CDR3 bases: TGTGCCAGCAGTTTAGCGGGAGCGAGCTCCTACGAGCAGTACTTC.

The V call is TRBV7-9, the J call TRBJ2-7; maybe TRBD2 (5 bases). Trimming shortened V by 2 bases and J by 0 bases, and 14 bases separated the two germline ends. Germline V CDR1 and CDR2: SEHNR, FQNEAQ (reference sequence). This CDR3 spans 16 amino acids. CDR3 DNA: TGTGCCAGCAGCTTAAGTTATGGGGAGTCCTCCTACGAGCAGTACTTC. Its translation is CASSLSYGESSYEQYF.

This clone is a singleton in its sample. In nucleotides, the CDR3 is TGTGCCAGCAGTTACGGGCCGGAGAACACTGAAGCTTTCTTT. This gives the protein CASSYGPENTEAFF. The chain combines TRBV6-5 with TRBJ1-1; D is ambiguous. V lost 2 bases to trimming and J lost 1 base, with 8 bases between them. Germline loops: CDR1 MNHEY, CDR2 SVGAGI. The CDR3 is made up of 14 amino acids.

The CDR3 loop is CASSLGYSNQPQHF. The CDR3 DNA reads TGTGCCAGCAGCTTAGGATATAGCAATCAGCCCCAGCATTTT. The chain has TRBV13 and TRBJ1-5, with D hard to call. CDR3 length: 14 amino acids. V was trimmed by 0 bases and J by 0 bases, leaving 3 bases between them. Per germline, CDR1 PRHDT and CDR2 FYEKMQ (reference sequence). Together with reference TRBV13 and TRBJ1-5, the CDR3 gives the full variable domain: AAGVIQSPRHLIKEKRETATLKCYPIPRHDTVYWYQQGPGQDPQFLISFYEKMQSDKGSIPDRFSAQQFSDYHSELNMSSLELGDSALYFCASSLGYSNQPQHFGDGTRLSIL.

The chain uses TRBV2 and TRBJ2-2; 7 bases are shared with TRBD2. Germline V gene sequence: CDR1 SNHLY, CDR2 FYNNEI. This CDR3 spans 19 amino acids. With V trimmed by 3 bases and J by 0 bases, 13 bases remained unmatched. The CDR3 region is CASSDEVGGRRANTGELFF. The CDR3 DNA follows: TGTGCCAGCAGTGATGAAGTGGGAGGGCGAAGAGCGAACACCGGGGAGCTGTTTTTT.

This clone was seen a single time. The V and J genes are TRBV13 and TRBJ2-3; TRBD2 aligns across 7 bases. The germline V gene encodes CDR1 PRHDT and CDR2 FYEKMQ (reference sequence). CDR3 length: 18 amino acids. With 5 bases clipped from V and 2 bases from J, the junction kept 16 bases outside the gene matches. CDR3 sequence reads: CASSHGSAGESATDTQYF. In DNA, the CDR3 is TGTGCCAGCAGCCATGGATCGGCGGGAGAGTCGGCCACAGATACGCAGTATTTT.

J is TRBJ1-5 and V is TRBV7-8; TRBD1 might be the D (5 bases). Trimming removed 4 bases at V and 2 bases at J, with 12 bases between. Germline V lookup: CDR1 SGHVS, CDR2 FQNEAQ. This CDR3 spans 15 amino acids. CDR3 nucleotides: TGTGCCAGCAGCTACGGGGTGGGGGGCAATCAGCCCCAGCATTTT. Amino acids: CASSYGVGGNQPQHF.

J is TRBJ2-2 and V is TRBV6-5, with unresolved D. This CDR3 spans 13 amino acids. Germline assignment: CDR1 MNHEY and CDR2 SVGAGI. The V and J ends lost 5 bases and 6 bases respectively, with 10 bases between them. In nucleotides, the CDR3 is TGTGCCAGCAGTCTTGTAGATCCCGGGGAGCTGTTTTTT. Amino acids: CASSLVDPGELFF.

The chain uses TRBV7-2 and TRBJ2-1, with a tentative D call TRBD2 (6 bases). The CDR3 consists of 15 residues. V was clipped by 4 bases and J by 3 bases, with 13 bases between them. The V gene's germline CDR1 is SGHTA and CDR2 FQGNSA. In DNA, the CDR3 is TGTGCCAGCAGCTCGAGCCCTAGCGACTACAATGAGCAGTTCTTC. This translates into CASSSSPSDYNEQFF.

The rearrangement uses TRBV4-1 and TRBJ2-3; D is possibly TRBD1 (6 bases). V shed 1 base and J shed 0 bases, with 14 bases lying between them. The CDR3 has 17 amino acids. Looked up from germline, CDR1 is MGHRA and CDR2 is YSYEKL. CDR3 sequence reads: CASSQVQGRPSTDTQYF. The CDR3 DNA sequence: TGCGCCAGCAGCCAAGTTCAGGGGCGCCCTAGCACAGATACGCAGTATTTT.

The genes are TRBV29-1 and TRBJ2-1; a possible D gene is TRBD2 (6 bases). V was cut by 2 bases and J by 8 bases, with 19 bases left in between. Germline CDR1 SQVTM, CDR2 ANQGSEA. This CDR3 has 15 residues. The CDR3 nucleotides are TGCAGCGTTGAAAGGAGGGAGGCCACGTCCGATGAGCAGTTCTTC. Translated, it gives CSVERREATSDEQFF.

The V gene is TRBV7-6, the J gene TRBJ1-3, with D maybe TRBD1 (5 bases). Germline V gives CDR1 SGHVS, CDR2 FNYEAQ. CDR3 length: 16 residues. The V end was cut by 1 base, the J end by 0 bases, with 10 bases between. CDR3: CASSLDGRDSGNTIYF. The CDR3 DNA is TGTGCCAGCAGCTTAGACGGCAGGGACTCTGGAAACACCATATATTTT.

The chain recombines TRBV12-5 with TRBJ2-1; 7 bases fit TRBD1. Per the germline V gene, CDR1 is LGHNT and CDR2 is FRNRAP. This CDR3 has 17 amino acids. Trimming at V came to 2 bases and at J to 13 bases, leaving 20 bases not matched to a gene. In DNA, the CDR3 is TGTGCTAGTGGTTTGAGGGACAGATGCCCCCTAAGGTCCCCCCAGTTCTTC. Its translation: CASGLRDRCPLRSPQFF.

The chain links TRBV7-8 to TRBJ2-1; the match to TRBD2 covers 10 bases. Germline lookup yields CDR1 SGHVS and CDR2 FQNEAQ. The V segment lost 1 base and the J segment 7 bases; nucleotides outside the gene matches: 4. The CDR3 runs 15 residues. The chain's CDR3 is CASSLGLAGENEQFF. The CDR3 DNA is TGTGCCAGCAGCTTAGGTCTAGCGGGAGAAAATGAGCAGTTCTTC.

The DNA for the CDR3 is TGTGCCAGTAGTATAATAGGTAGCAATCAGCCCCAGCATTTT. Translated, it gives CASSIIGSNQPQHF. The chain joins TRBV19 to TRBJ1-5; no clear D. Trimming pared 2 bases from V and 0 bases from J, leaving 5 bases between. This CDR3 contains 14 residues. Per germline, CDR1 LNHDA and CDR2 SQIVND (reference sequence).

This clone was picked up one time. Distinct nucleotide sequences in the sample also encode this CDR3. The V and J genes are TRBV27 and TRBJ2-1; 12 nucleotides align to TRBD2. The ends lost 4 bases at V and 4 bases at J; junction bases unmatched: 2. Germline CDR1 and CDR2: MNHEY and SMNVEV (reference sequence). The CDR3 spans 15 residues. This chain's CDR3 is CASSSGLAGYNEQFF. The CDR3 DNA reads as TGTGCCAGCAGTTCCGGACTAGCGGGGTACAATGAGCAGTTCTTC.